Sequencing of this TCR beta chain was carried out in a study of blood T cells in healthy people across ages. Together with a sample-barcoded 5' primer, a J-beta primer mix was included in a second PCR lasting about 6 to 11 cycles. Each of the samples gave a minimum of 3 million paired-end reads that contained CDR3. TCRdb processed the 5' RACE reads anew with MiXCR; each CDR3 protein has one entry. This sample has approximately 780,000 distinct CDR3 sequences, with roughly 24% found just once. This clonotype was recorded a few times. Trimming took 3 bases from V and 2 from J, leaving 26 bases between them. CDR3 size: 19 residues. Germline V CDR1 and CDR2: SGDLS, YYNGEE. Extractions gave at least 5.5 micrograms of total RNA per sample. The sample was also reused in another study, on T cells of mothers and their children. This second study says: The donor cohort consisted of three healthy Caucasian mothers and their six children. It was found that thymic selection shapes TCR recombination output similarly in related and unrelated pairs.

The chain uses TRBV9 and TRBJ1-2; possible D gene TRBD1, 5 bases. Source material: blood. The TCR originated in a boy aged 10-17 years in good health. As DNA, the CDR3 is TGTGCCAGCAGCGGCCCCCCAGGGCGCCGGCAACCAAAAAACTATGGCTACACCTTC. The encoded protein is CASSGPPGRRQPKNYGYTF.